This is a list of T cell receptor beta chains from one sample in a study of blood T cell repertoires in COVID-19. The table came from immunoSEQ multiplex PCR; TCRdb's copy has only in-frame clones and leaves some out. The profile shows 170,000 or so clones, about 90% of them singletons. Input material: PBMCs or T cells enriched from blood (not recorded which). The receptors originated from a woman between 18 and 30 years old who had recovered from COVID-19. CDR3s include the opening cysteine and the closing phenylalanine or tryptophan. The order of the fields is V gene, J gene, CDR3 protein.

V: TRBV6-1; J: TRBJ1-2; CDR3: CASSENRVDGGTF
V: TRBV27; J: TRBJ1-2; CDR3: CASRSQGRYGYTF
V: TRBV28; J: TRBJ2-1; CDR3: CASRALTSGYNEQFF
V: TRBV28; J: TRBJ2-7; CDR3: CASRTSGGPPSYEQYF
V: TRBV19; J: TRBJ1-4; CDR3: CASSDEEILRRGGEKLFF
V: TRBV7-3; J: TRBJ2-1; CDR3: CASSPSGSYYNEQFF
V: TRBV29-1; J: TRBJ2-1; CDR3: CSAGLGGRNEQFF
V: TRBV30; J: TRBJ2-1; CDR3: CAWSPKQGSDEQFF
V: TRBV3-1/TRBV3-2; J: TRBJ1-2; CDR3: CASSQASRTGNGYTF
V: TRBV7-3; J: TRBJ2-3; CDR3: CASSASGSAQYF
V: TRBV28; J: TRBJ1-2; CDR3: CASSLYPRGGADGYTF
V: TRBV25-1; J: TRBJ1-2; CDR3: CATYPDRGVGGYTF
V: TRBV9; J: TRBJ1-1; CDR3: CASSPRQDPVNTEAFF
V: TRBV3-1/TRBV3-2; J: TRBJ2-3; CDR3: CASSPLSSTDTQYF
V: TRBV19; J: TRBJ1-5; CDR3: CASSKPKSRVYSNQPQHF
V: TRBV18; J: TRBJ1-3; CDR3: CASSPSGGVFGNTIYF
V: TRBV7-9; J: TRBJ1-1; CDR3: CASSLTVSEAFF
V: TRBV6-5; J: TRBJ2-1; CDR3: CASSSAGKQFF
V: TRBV27; J: TRBJ1-5; CDR3: CASSRDRAVRNQPQHF
V: TRBV20-1; J: TRBJ1-1; CDR3: CSAGRTEAFF
V: TRBV18; J: TRBJ1-2; CDR3: CASSPPDGLYGYTF
V: TRBV5-4; J: TRBJ2-5; CDR3: CASSPGLAGGETQYF
V: TRBV27; J: TRBJ1-2; CDR3: CASSPGGVYGYTF
V: TRBV4-2; J: TRBJ1-5; CDR3: CASSQDYGQGGQPQHF
V: TRBV7-2; J: TRBJ2-2; CDR3: CASSHGGELFF
V: TRBV19; J: TRBJ1-2; CDR3: CASSFGFYYGYTF
V: TRBV24-1; J: TRBJ2-5; CDR3: CATSALGAGAQETQYF
V: TRBV10-1; J: TRBJ2-1; CDR3: CASSAASGSSYNEQFF
V: TRBV7-3; J: TRBJ1-2; CDR3: CASSLNSGGGYTF
V: TRBV3-1/TRBV3-2; J: TRBJ2-7; CDR3: CASSQELATSYEQYF
V: TRBV4-1; J: TRBJ1-2; CDR3: CASSQDFTVYGGYTF
V: TRBV3-1/TRBV3-2; J: TRBJ2-1; CDR3: CASSLFPQDNEQFF
V: TRBV28; J: TRBJ1-1; CDR3: CASSLGRQAFF
V: TRBV4-1; J: TRBJ2-4; CDR3: CASSQDGGASGIQYF
V: TRBV7-2; J: TRBJ1-5; CDR3: CASSLAGTIGDQPQHF
V: TRBV7-2; J: TRBJ2-3; CDR3: CASGGGITDTQYF
V: TRBV18; J: TRBJ1-1; CDR3: CASSPLTGNTEAFF
V: TRBV21-1; J: TRBJ2-7; CDR3: CARATGGSYEQYF
V: TRBV12-3/TRBV12-4; J: TRBJ1-2; CDR3: CASSLAGGVGYTF
V: TRBV10-2; J: TRBJ2-1; CDR3: CASSAGTSGILYNEQFF
V: TRBV5-1; J: TRBJ2-7; CDR3: CASSLMGRELGEQYF
V: TRBV18; J: TRBJ2-3; CDR3: CASSPGGFPGDTQYF
V: TRBV5-1; J: TRBJ2-7; CDR3: CASSITGDEQYF
V: TRBV18; J: TRBJ1-5; CDR3: CASSPSGGFDQPQHF
V: TRBV5-4; J: TRBJ2-7; CDR3: CASSLRGSAREQYF
V: TRBV29-1; J: TRBJ1-2; CDR3: CSVALRTGDPLRGYTF